The 25 T cell receptor beta chains given below trace back to one sample, sequenced in a study of control samples from healthy donors and cancer patients. Profiling relied on immunoSEQ multiplex PCR, and the TCRdb table lists in-frame clones only, not all of them. The sample contains 90,000 to 95,000 clones, just under 85% of which appear only once. Sequencing was done on a sample of blood. These receptors all come from a man under 40 in good health.

To note about this clone: The sample holds other DNA sequences that translate to the same CDR3. The V and J genes are TRBV6-5 and TRBJ1-3; D gene uncertain. The V end was cut by 0 bases, the J end by 0 bases, with 9 bases between. CDR3 size: 16 residues. Germline-derived CDR1 and CDR2 are MNHEY and SVGAGI. The CDR3 coding sequence is TGTGCCAGCAGTTACTCCCCCGGTAGCTCTGGAAACACCATATATTTT. This codes for CASSYSPGSSGNTIYF.

This clone was seen more than once but under ten times. The chain couples TRBV6-6 to TRBJ1-5; unclear D gene. CDR3 length: 15 amino acids. Per the germline V gene, CDR1 is MNHNY and CDR2 is SVGAGI (reference sequence). Trimming shortened V by 2 bases and J by 2 bases, and 10 bases separated the two germline ends. CDR3 in amino acids: CASSYIVSGNQPQHF. The CDR3 nucleotides read TGTGCCAGCAGTTACATTGTGTCCGGCAATCAGCCCCAGCATTTT.

This chain connects TRBV5-1 to TRBJ2-3, with 8 bases fitting TRBD1. V was pared by 3 bases and J by 7 bases, with 7 bases of the junction left unmatched. The CDR3 extends over 14 amino acids. Germline loops: CDR1 SGHRS, CDR2 YFSETQ. In DNA, the CDR3 is TGCGCCAGCAGCTCAACAGGGGGTTTAAATACGCAGTATTTT. Protein sequence: CASSSTGGLNTQYF.

V gene TRBV2 combines with J gene TRBJ1-5; D remains unclear. The ends were cut back, 1 base at V and 7 bases at J, with 8 bases in the middle. Germline V gene lookup returns CDR1 SNHLY and CDR2 FYNNEI. The CDR3 contains 13 residues. CDR3 loop: CASSEVGVQPQHF. The CDR3 DNA reads as TGTGCCAGCAGTGAAGTTGGGGTCCAGCCCCAGCATTTT. The full variable domain, rest sourced from reference TRBV2 and TRBJ1-5, is EPEVTQTPSHQVTQMGQEVILRCVPISNHLYFYWYRQILGQKVEFLVSFYNNEISEKSEIFDDQFSVERPDGSNFTLKIRSTKLEDSAMYFCASSEVGVQPQHFGDGTRLSIL.

The CDR3 region has the DNA TGTGCCAGCAGCTCTCGGACTGAAGCTTTCTTT. Amino acids: CASSSRTEAFF. The genes are TRBV7-9 and TRBJ1-1, with unresolved D. This CDR3 comprises 11 residues. Germline V gene data show CDR1 as SEHNR and CDR2 as FQNEAQ (reference sequence). V shed 4 bases and J shed 5 bases, with 5 bases lying between them.

The chain joins TRBV6-1 to TRBJ1-2, with D unresolved. CDR1 is MNHNS and CDR2 is SASEGT in the germline V gene. The CDR3 contains 12 residues. V lost 3 bases and J lost 4, with 6 bases in between. The CDR3 protein is CASSESGYGYTF. Written as DNA, the CDR3 is TGTGCCAGCAGTGAGTCGGGCTATGGCTACACCTTC.

The chain combines TRBV14 with TRBJ2-1; 7 positions match TRBD1. This CDR3 has 15 residues. Germline V gives CDR1 SGHDN, CDR2 FVKESK. Losses at the gene ends were 4 bases for V and 8 bases for J; bases not matched to a gene: 11. The CDR3 DNA sequence: TGTGCCAGCAGCCTCCGGGACAGAGGGTTCGATGAGCAGTTCTTC. Translated: CASSLRDRGFDEQFF.

CDR3 sequence (DNA): TGTGCCAGCAGTTTCATAAGGGGAAGGGTAAGGTACGAGCAGTACTTC. Translation gives CASSFIRGRVRYEQYF. This rearrangement joins TRBV5-6 to TRBJ2-7; D possibly corresponds to TRBD1 (5 bases). V lost 5 bases, J lost 4 bases, and 22 bases lay in between. The CDR3 sequence is 16 residues long. CDR1 and CDR2 (germline): SGHDT, YYEEEE.

J is TRBJ1-2 and V is TRBV25-1; D remains unclear. CDR3 length: 13 amino acids. V lost 5 bases and J 3 bases, leaving 10 bases between the germline ends. Per the germline V gene, CDR1 is MGHDK and CDR2 is SYGVNS. The CDR3 sequence is CASSRYGDYGYTF. The CDR3 DNA reads as TGTGCCAGCAGTAGGTACGGTGACTATGGCTACACCTTC.

CDR3 nucleotide sequence: TGCAGCGTTGGACAGGGAAGGGGTGGCTACACCTTC. Amino acid sequence: CSVGQGRGGYTF. The chain has TRBV29-1 and TRBJ1-2; 7 positions match TRBD1. Germline values: CDR1 SQVTM, CDR2 ANQGSEA. Unmatched junction bases numbered 6, after V lost 4 bases and J lost 7 bases. This CDR3 is 12 amino acids long.

The chain's CDR3 is CASSQDRSPMNTEAFF. As DNA, the CDR3 is TGTGCCAGCAGCCAAGATCGATCGCCAATGAACACTGAAGCTTTCTTT. This chain joins TRBV3-1 (or the pseudogene TRBV3-2) and TRBJ1-1, with D uncertain. CDR3 length: 16 residues. Germline V gene lookup returns CDR1 LGHDT and CDR2 YNNKEL (reference sequence). V shed 0 bases and J shed 0 bases, with 11 bases lying between them.

This clone appeared once. A much larger clone is a single base away; this may be a read error. Different DNA sequences within this sample yield the same CDR3. The DNA for the CDR3 is TGTGCCACCAGTGAGGGATACGAGCAGTACTTC. Translating gives CATSEGYEQYF. This chain connects TRBV24-1 to TRBJ2-7; D is ambiguous. This CDR3 is 11 amino acids long. Germline assignment: CDR1 KGHDR and CDR2 SFDVKD. V gave up 4 bases and J gave up 4 bases, with 4 bases separating them.

J is TRBJ1-1 and V is TRBV2, with unresolved D. Germline CDR1 and CDR2: SNHLY and FYNNEI. This CDR3 is 14 amino acids long. V was clipped by 4 bases and J by 1 base, with 10 bases between them. CDR3 bases: TGTGCCAGCAGTGGAGGTGGCGCGAACACTGAAGCTTTCTTT. Translated, it gives CASSGGGANTEAFF.

V and J are TRBV19 and TRBJ1-5; possibly TRBD1 for D (6 bases). Per germline, CDR1 LNHDA and CDR2 SQIVND (reference sequence). Deletions cut 5 bases from V and 6 bases from J, with 20 bases between. The CDR3 loop spans 16 amino acids. CDR3: CASSAQGNLAGQPQHF. The CDR3 DNA is TGTGCCAGTAGTGCACAGGGTAACCTTGCGGGTCAGCCCCAGCATTTT.

The CDR3 is CASSAEPRTEAFF. CDR3 bases: TGTGCCAGCAGCGCGGAGCCCAGAACTGAAGCTTTCTTT. The chain links TRBV5-4 to TRBJ1-1; no clear D. Per germline, CDR1 SGHNT and CDR2 YYREEE (reference sequence). CDR3 length: 13 residues. V was cut by 4 bases and J by 5 bases, with 12 bases left in between.

This clone was counted a few times. The rearrangement joins TRBV5-6 to TRBJ2-1, with D perhaps given as TRBD1 or TRBD2 (5 bases each). The CDR3 covers 16 residues. The germline V gene encodes CDR1 SGHDT and CDR2 YYEEEE. Trimming cost V 0 bases and J 8 bases, with 18 bases left between them. This CDR3 reads CASSLDVRGGGDEQFF. The CDR3 bases are TGTGCCAGCAGCTTGGATGTTCGGGGCGGCGGCGATGAGCAGTTCTTC.

V usage is TRBV15 and J usage is TRBJ1-2, with TRBD1 identical over 10 bases. The V gene end was trimmed by 5 bases and the J gene end by 3 bases; junction bases not matched to a gene: 3. CDR1 LNHNV and CDR2 YYDKDF come from the germline V gene (reference sequence). The CDR3 extends over 14 amino acids. The CDR3 DNA reads as TGTGCCACCAGCGACGGACAGGGGGACTATGGCTACACCTTC. Translation gives CATSDGQGDYGYTF.

The V call is TRBV12-3 or TRBV12-4, the J call TRBJ1-3, with D unclear. The CDR3 runs to 11 residues. The V gene lost 3 bases and the J gene lost 6 bases, with 3 bases spanning the gap. CDR3 nucleotide sequence: TGTGCCAGCAGTTTTCAAAACACCATATATTTT. It is translated as CASSFQNTIYF.

The table lists this clone with a count of one. The genes are TRBV11-2 and TRBJ1-1, with a possible D match to TRBD1 (5 bases). Germline V gene sequence: CDR1 SGHAT, CDR2 FQNNGV. V shed 5 bases and J shed 9 bases, with 16 bases lying between them. CDR3 size: 13 residues. CDR3 amino acids: CASSPDSQIQAFF. The CDR3 DNA is TGTGCCAGCAGCCCTGACAGCCAGATTCAAGCTTTCTTT.

The DNA of the CDR3 is TGTGCCAGTAGGGGACTAGGGAGCACAGATACGCAGTATTTT. Translation: CASRGLGSTDTQYF. The rearrangement links TRBV28 to TRBJ2-3, with 8 bases identical to TRBD2. The germline V gene has CDR1 MDHEN and CDR2 SYDVKM. CDR3 size: 14 residues. With 9 bases clipped from V and 0 bases from J, the junction kept 5 bases outside the gene matches.

The chain joins TRBV11-2 to TRBJ1-3; weak D call: TRBD1 (5 bases). Germline-derived CDR1 and CDR2 are SGHAT and FQNNGV. CDR3 length: 14 amino acids. The germline V and J ends were trimmed by 8 bases and 0 bases, with 11 bases remaining between them. CDR3 nucleotides: TGTGCCAGCTTGCAGGGTGGCTCTGGAAACACCATATATTTT. Translating gives CASLQGGSGNTIYF.

The chain joins TRBV7-3 to TRBJ2-1, with 11 bases fitting TRBD2. CDR1 is SGHTA, CDR2 FQGTGA, per germline. The CDR3 extends over 16 amino acids. Losses at the gene ends were 5 bases for V and 4 bases for J; bases not matched to a gene: 7. CDR3 amino acids: CASSPTGLAEYNEQFF. As DNA, the CDR3 is TGTGCCAGCAGCCCTACGGGACTAGCGGAATACAATGAGCAGTTCTTC. Variable domain in full (rest from reference TRBV7-3 and TRBJ2-1): GAGVSQTPSNKVTEKGKYVELRCDPISGHTALYWYRQSLGQGPEFLIYFQGTGAADDSGLPNDRFFAVRPEGSVSTLKIQRTERGDSAVYLCASSPTGLAEYNEQFFGPGTRLTVL.

This chain uses TRBV11-2 with TRBJ2-1; D unclear. Germline V gene data show CDR1 as SGHAT and CDR2 as FQNNGV. There are 14 residues in the CDR3. Between the trimmed V and J ends, which lost 0 bases and 8 bases, there was a span of 11 bases. DNA of the CDR3: TGTGCCAGCAGCTTAGAGCAGGCCATGCATGAGCAGTTCTTC. This encodes CASSLEQAMHEQFF.

CDR3 DNA sequence: TGTGCCATCAGTTCCGGGACATCCAACACCGGGGAGCTGTTTTTT. This encodes CAISSGTSNTGELFF. The rearrangement uses TRBV10-3 and TRBJ2-2; D is possibly TRBD1 (6 bases). Germline assignment: CDR1 ENHRY and CDR2 SYGVKD. The germline V and J ends were trimmed by 5 bases and 2 bases, with 12 bases remaining between them. The length of the CDR3 is 15 residues.

This clone has a handful of counts. The rearrangement joins TRBV16 to TRBJ1-2; perhaps TRBD1 as D (5 bases). Germline V gives CDR1 KGHSY, CDR2 FQNENV. This CDR3 comprises 14 residues. Trimming took off 3 bases at V and 7 bases at J, with 15 bases between the two ends. CDR3 nucleotide sequence: TGTGCCAGCAGCCATGTGGGGCAAGGCGGTGGCTACACCTTC. Translated, it gives CASSHVGQGGGYTF.